Listed below are T cell receptor beta chains from one sample, sequenced in a study of blood T cell repertoires in COVID-19. Profiling relied on immunoSEQ multiplex PCR, and the TCRdb table lists in-frame clones only, not all of them. The sample contains hundreds of thousands of clones, 82% of which appear only once. The specimen was peripheral blood. These receptors were collected from a woman aged 80 or older with active or convalescent COVID-19. Both conserved end residues are part of each CDR3. The D gene is left open where the match is weak. Clone size, where shown, is once, few, many, or a class for clones that have expanded.

V	D	length	J	size	DNA	CDR3
TRBV5-1	-	12	TRBJ2-5	-	TGCGCCAGCGGGCATCACCAAGAGACCCAGTACTTC	CASGHHQETQYF
TRBV30	-	15	TRBJ2-2	-	TGTGCCTGGTGGACAGTAGATCGCATCACCGGGGAGCTGTTTTTT	CAWWTVDRITGELFF
TRBV5-1	-	15	TRBJ1-1	-	TGCGCCAGCAGCTTGGCGGGGGGGAAGAACACTGAAGCTTTCTTT	CASSLAGGKNTEAFF
TRBV6-4	TRBD1	14	TRBJ2-2	-	TGTGCCAGCAGATCTGGGACAGCCCCCGGGGAGCTGTTTTTT	CASRSGTAPGELFF
TRBV30	TRBD1	14	TRBJ1-5	-	TGTGCCTGGAGTCAACAGGGGTCAAGTCAGCCCCAGCATTTT	CAWSQQGSSQPQHF
TRBV19	TRBD1	16	TRBJ1-2	-	TGTGCCAGTAGTATAACGTTCGGACAGGGGCAGGATGGCTACACCTTC	CASSITFGQGQDGYTF
TRBV2	-	16	TRBJ1-2	-	TGTGCCAGCAGTCTCTCGGGGGGACGGACTAACTATGGCTACACCTTC	CASSLSGGRTNYGYTF
TRBV6-1	-	16	TRBJ1-4	few	TGTGCCAGCAGTGCCCAGCCGGGACAAACTAATGAAAAACTGTTTTTT	CASSAQPGQTNEKLFF
TRBV6-5	-	14	TRBJ1-1	-	TGTGCCAGCATCAGGACAGCCATTAACACTGAAGCTTTCTTT	CASIRTAINTEAFF
TRBV5-1	-	16	TRBJ1-4	-	TGCGCCAGCAGCCGAGGGGTTGGGACATCTAATGAAAAACTGTTTTTT	CASSRGVGTSNEKLFF
TRBV28	TRBD1	15	TRBJ1-2	-	TGTGCCAGCAGTCCTGCCTCCGGGACAGGGGGTGGCTACACCTTC	CASSPASGTGGGYTF
TRBV10-3	-	18	TRBJ1-3	-	TGTGCCATCAGTGAGTCGAGATTTGAAGCCGTCTCTGGAAACACCATATATTTT	CAISESRFEAVSGNTIYF